This T cell receptor beta chain stems from a study of T cell responses to AZD1222 COVID-19 vaccine. Clones were read by immunoSEQ multiplex PCR, and TCRdb kept only the in-frame ones, dropping some. The repertoire holds around 100,000 clones, with about 92% as singletons. This specimen was peripheral blood, taken on day 0 of AZD1222 vaccination. The sequence was obtained from an adult in good health.

CDR3 coding DNA: TGTGCCAGCGCAAGGGGAAATGAAAAACTGTTTTTT. It specifies CASARGNEKLFF. The rearrangement joins TRBV5-8 to TRBJ1-4, with D possibly being TRBD1 (5 bases). The CDR3 consists of 12 residues. Per germline, CDR1 SGHTS and CDR2 YDEGEE. V was trimmed by 7 bases and J by 5 bases, leaving 9 bases between them.